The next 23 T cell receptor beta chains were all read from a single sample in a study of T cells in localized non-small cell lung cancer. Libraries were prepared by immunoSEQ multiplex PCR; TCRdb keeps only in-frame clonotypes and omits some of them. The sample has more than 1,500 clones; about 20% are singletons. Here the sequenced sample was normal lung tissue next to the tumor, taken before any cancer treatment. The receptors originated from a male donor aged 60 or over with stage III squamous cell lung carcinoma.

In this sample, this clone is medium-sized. The DNA of the CDR3 is TGCGCCAGCAGCCAAGACGGGAAGGGCGAGCAGTACTTC. Translated, it gives CASSQDGKGEQYF. V is TRBV23-1 and J is TRBJ2-7; D is perhaps TRBD2 (5 bases). TRBV23-1 carries the ORF label, with uncertain function. The length of the CDR3 is 13 residues. V was cut by 6 bases and J by 6 bases, with 15 bases left in between.

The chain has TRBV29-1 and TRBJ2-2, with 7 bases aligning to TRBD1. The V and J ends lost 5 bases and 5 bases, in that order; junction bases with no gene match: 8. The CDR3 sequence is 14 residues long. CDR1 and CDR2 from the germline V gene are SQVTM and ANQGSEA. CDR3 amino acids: CSVKRDSTTGELFF. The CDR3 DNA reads TGCAGCGTTAAAAGGGACAGTACGACCGGGGAGCTGTTTTTT.

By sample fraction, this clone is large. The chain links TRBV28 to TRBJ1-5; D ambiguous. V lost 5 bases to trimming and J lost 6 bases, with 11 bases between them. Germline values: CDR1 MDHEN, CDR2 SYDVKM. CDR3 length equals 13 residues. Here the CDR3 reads CASSPDGVQPQHF. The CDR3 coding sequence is TGTGCCAGCAGTCCGGACGGTGTTCAGCCCCAGCATTTT.

The CDR3 DNA is TGTGCCAGCAGCCCAGCGGGGGTGAGCACCGGGGAGCTGTTTTTT. Translating it yields CASSPAGVSTGELFF. The chain has TRBV14 and TRBJ2-2, with TRBD2 identical over 8 bases. Germline CDR1 is SGHDN and CDR2 is FVKESK. The junction had 5 bases not matched to a gene; V was cut back by 4 bases and J by 4 bases. The CDR3 is 15 amino acids. Full variable domain (missing parts from reference TRBV14 and TRBJ2-2): EAGVTQFPSHSVIEKGQTVTLRCDPISGHDNLYWYRRVMGKEIKFLLHFVKESKQDESGMPNNRFLAERTGGTYSTLKVQPAELEDSGVYFCASSPAGVSTGELFFGEGSRLTVL.

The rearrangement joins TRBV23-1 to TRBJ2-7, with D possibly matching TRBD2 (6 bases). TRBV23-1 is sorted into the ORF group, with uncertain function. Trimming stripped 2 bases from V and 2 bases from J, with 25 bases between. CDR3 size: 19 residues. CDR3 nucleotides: TGCGCCAGCAGTCAAACCGAGGCCTCTTTAGCGGCAGAAACCTACGAGCAGTACTTC. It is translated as CASSQTEASLAAETYEQYF.

This CDR3 reads CASSGLGAIANYGYTF. CDR3 nucleotides: TGTGCCAGTAGCGGGTTAGGGGCGATAGCCAACTATGGCTACACCTTC. V and J are TRBV19 and TRBJ1-2; TRBD1 might be the D (5 bases). V lost 6 bases to trimming and J lost 2 bases, with 19 bases between them. This CDR3 has 16 residues. CDR1 LNHDA and CDR2 SQIVND come from the germline V gene (reference sequence).

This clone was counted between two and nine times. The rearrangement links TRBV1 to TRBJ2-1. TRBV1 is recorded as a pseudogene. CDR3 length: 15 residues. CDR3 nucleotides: TGCGCCAGCAGCCAAGGTCAAGGCTCCTACAATGAGCAGTTCTTC. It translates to CASSQGQGSYNEQFF.

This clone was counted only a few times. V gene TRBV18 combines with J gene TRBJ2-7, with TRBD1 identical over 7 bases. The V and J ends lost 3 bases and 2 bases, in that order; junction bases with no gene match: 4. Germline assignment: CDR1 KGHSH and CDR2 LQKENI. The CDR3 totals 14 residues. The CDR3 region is CASSPKQGAYEQYF. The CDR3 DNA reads TGTGCCAGCTCACCGAAGCAGGGGGCCTACGAGCAGTACTTC.

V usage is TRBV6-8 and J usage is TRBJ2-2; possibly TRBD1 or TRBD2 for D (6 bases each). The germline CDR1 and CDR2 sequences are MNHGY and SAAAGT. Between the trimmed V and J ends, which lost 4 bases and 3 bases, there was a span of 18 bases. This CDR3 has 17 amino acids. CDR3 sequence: CASSSYTLGGYTGELFF. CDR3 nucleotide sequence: TGTGCCAGCAGTTCTTACACCCTGGGGGGCTACACCGGGGAGCTGTTTTTT.

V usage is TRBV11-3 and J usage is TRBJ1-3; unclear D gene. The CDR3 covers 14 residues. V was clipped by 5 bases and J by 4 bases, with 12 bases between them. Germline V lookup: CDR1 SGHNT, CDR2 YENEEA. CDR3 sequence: CASSANGIGNTIYF. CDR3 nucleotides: TGTGCCAGCAGCGCTAACGGGATCGGAAACACCATATATTTT. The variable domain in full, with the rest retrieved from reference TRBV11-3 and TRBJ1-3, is EAGVVQSPRYKIIEKKQPVAFWCNPISGHNTLYWYLQNLGQGPELLIRYENEEAVDDSQLPKDRFSAERLKGVDSTLKIQPAELGDSAVYLCASSANGIGNTIYFGEGSWLTVV.

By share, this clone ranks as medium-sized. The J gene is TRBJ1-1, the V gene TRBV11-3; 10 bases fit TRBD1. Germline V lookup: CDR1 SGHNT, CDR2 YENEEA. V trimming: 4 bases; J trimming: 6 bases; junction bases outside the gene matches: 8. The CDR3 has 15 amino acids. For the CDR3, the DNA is TGTGCCAGCAGCTCAGACAGGGGGCGGTCGGCTGAAGCTTTCTTT. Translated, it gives CASSSDRGRSAEAFF.

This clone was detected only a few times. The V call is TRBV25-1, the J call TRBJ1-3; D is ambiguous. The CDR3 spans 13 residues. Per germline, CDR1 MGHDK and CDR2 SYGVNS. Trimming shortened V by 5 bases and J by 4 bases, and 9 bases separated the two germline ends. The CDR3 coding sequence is TGTGCCAGCAGTAGGGATCCCGGAAACACCATATATTTT. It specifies CASSRDPGNTIYF.

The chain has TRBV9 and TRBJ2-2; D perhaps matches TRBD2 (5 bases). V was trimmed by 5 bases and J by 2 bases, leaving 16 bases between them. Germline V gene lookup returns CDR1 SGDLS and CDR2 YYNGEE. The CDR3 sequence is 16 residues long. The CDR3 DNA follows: TGTGCCAGCAGTCTACTAGGACTCTTAAACACCGGGGAGCTGTTTTTT. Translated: CASSLLGLLNTGELFF.

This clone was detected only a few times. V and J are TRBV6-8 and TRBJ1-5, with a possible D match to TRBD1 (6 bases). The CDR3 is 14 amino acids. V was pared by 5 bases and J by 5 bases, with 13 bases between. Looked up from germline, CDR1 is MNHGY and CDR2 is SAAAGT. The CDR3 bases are TGTGCCAGCAGTAGGGGGGGAACGGATCAGCCCCAGCATTTT. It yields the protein CASSRGGTDQPQHF.

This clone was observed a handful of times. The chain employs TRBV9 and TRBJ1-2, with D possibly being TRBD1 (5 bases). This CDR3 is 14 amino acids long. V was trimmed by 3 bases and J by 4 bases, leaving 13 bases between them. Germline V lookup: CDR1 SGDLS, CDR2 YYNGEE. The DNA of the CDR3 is TGTGCCAGCAGCGGTATGGGGCAGACCTATGGCTACACCTTC. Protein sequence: CASSGMGQTYGYTF.

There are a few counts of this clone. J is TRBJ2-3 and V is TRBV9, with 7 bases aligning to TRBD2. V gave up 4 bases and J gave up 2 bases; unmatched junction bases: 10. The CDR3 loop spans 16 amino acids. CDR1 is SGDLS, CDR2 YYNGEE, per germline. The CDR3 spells CASSKLTSANTDTQYF. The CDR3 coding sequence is TGTGCCAGCAGCAAACTTACTAGCGCGAACACAGATACGCAGTATTTT.

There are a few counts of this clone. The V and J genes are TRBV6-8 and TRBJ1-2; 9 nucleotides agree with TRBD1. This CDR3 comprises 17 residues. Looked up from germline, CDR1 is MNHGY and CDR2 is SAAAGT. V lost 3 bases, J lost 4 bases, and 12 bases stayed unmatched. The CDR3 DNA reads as TGTGCCAGCAGTTATGAAGGGGACAGGGATGTGTTCTATGGCTACACCTTC. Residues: CASSYEGDRDVFYGYTF.

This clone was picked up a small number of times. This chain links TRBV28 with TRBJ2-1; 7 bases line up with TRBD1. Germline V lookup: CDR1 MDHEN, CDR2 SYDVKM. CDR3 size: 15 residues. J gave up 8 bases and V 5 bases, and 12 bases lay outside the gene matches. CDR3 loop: CASSLPPDRFHEQFF. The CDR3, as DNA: TGTGCCAGCAGTCTCCCCCCGGACAGGTTCCATGAGCAGTTCTTC. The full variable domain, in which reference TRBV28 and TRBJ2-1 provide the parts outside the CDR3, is DVKVTQSSRYLVKRTGEKVFLECVQDMDHENMFWYRQDPGLGLRLIYFSYDVKMKEKGDIPEGYSVSREKKERFSLILESASTNQTSMYLCASSLPPDRFHEQFFGPGTRLTVL.

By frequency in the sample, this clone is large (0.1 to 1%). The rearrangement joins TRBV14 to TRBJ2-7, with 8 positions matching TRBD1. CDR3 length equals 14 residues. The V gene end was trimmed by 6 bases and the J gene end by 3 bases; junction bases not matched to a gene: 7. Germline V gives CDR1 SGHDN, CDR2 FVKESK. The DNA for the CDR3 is TGTGCCAGCAGACGGACAGGGAACGACTACGAGCAGTACTTC. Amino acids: CASRRTGNDYEQYF.

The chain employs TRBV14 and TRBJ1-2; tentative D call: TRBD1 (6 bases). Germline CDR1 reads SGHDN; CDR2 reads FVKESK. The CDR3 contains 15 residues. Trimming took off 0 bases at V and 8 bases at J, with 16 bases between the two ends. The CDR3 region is CASSQDKGGARGYTF. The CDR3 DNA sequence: TGTGCCAGCAGCCAAGATAAGGGGGGCGCGAGGGGCTACACCTTC.

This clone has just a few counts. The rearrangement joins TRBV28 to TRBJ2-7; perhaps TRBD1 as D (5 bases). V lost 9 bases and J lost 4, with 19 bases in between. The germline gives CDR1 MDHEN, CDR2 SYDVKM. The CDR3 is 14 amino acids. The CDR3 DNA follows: TGTGCCAGTGAAAGTATCCGGACACCGTACGAGCAGTACTTC. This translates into CASESIRTPYEQYF.

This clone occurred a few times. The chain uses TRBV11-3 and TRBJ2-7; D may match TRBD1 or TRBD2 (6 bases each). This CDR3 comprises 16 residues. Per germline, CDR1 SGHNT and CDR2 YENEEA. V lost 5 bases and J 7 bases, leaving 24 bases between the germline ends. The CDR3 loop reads CASSQYSWGAREEQYF. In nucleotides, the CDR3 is TGTGCCAGCAGCCAATACTCATGGGGGGCGAGGGAAGAGCAGTACTTC.

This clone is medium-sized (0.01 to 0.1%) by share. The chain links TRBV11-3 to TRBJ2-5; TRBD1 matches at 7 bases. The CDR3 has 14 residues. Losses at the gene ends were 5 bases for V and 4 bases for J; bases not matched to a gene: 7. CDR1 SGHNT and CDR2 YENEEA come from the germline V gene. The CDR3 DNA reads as TGTGCCAGCAGCCCCACGACAGGGACAGAGACCCAGTACTTC. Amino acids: CASSPTTGTETQYF.